This entry features one T cell receptor beta chain sequence. This sample is drawn from a study of early T cells in non-severe SARS-CoV-2 infection. Unique molecular identifiers were affixed to single, distinct cDNA molecules. Each CDR3 protein is one row after TCRdb ran MiXCR on the 5' RACE reads. Seen here are about 66,000 distinct CDR3 sequences, around 18% observed once, and the top ten hold more than 7.5%. The CDR3 runs to 12 residues. Trimming took 5 bases from V and 9 from J, leaving 11 bases between them. The origin of this receptor is an adult who was a healthcare worker with PCR-confirmed SARS-CoV-2 infection or an uninfected control (not recorded which). The chain links TRBV12-3 or TRBV12-4 to TRBJ1-5, with a possible D match to TRBD1 (5 bases). Material: whole blood, obtained at baseline. CDR3 loop: CASSAGIGPQHF. CDR3 nucleotide sequence: TGTGCCAGCAGTGCAGGGATTGGGCCCCAGCATTTT.